This is a list of T cell receptor beta chains from one sample in a study of blood T cell repertoires in COVID-19. Clones were read by immunoSEQ multiplex PCR, and TCRdb kept only the in-frame ones, dropping some. The sample shows 160,000 or so clones, over 70% of them seen only once. Sequencing used PBMCs or T cells enriched from blood (not recorded which). The receptors derive from a woman aged 55-70 years who had recovered from COVID-19. Each CDR3 is given with its conserved first and last residue. A D gene is named only where the DNA matches it firmly. Part of the rows lack a size; the others show once, few, many or a class for expanded clones.

>16|TRBJ1-4|.|TRBV5-1|TRBD1
CASSSGQASRNEKLFF
TGCGCCAGCAGTTCCGGACAGGCCAGCCGTAATGAAAAACTGTTTTTT
>14|TRBJ2-5|.|TRBV11-2|.
CASSLGWTEETQYF
TGTGCCAGCAGCTTAGGGTGGACAGAAGAGACCCAGTACTTC
>15|TRBJ1-5|few|TRBV5-6|TRBD1
CASSVDRGRNQPQHF
TGTGCCAGCAGCGTGGACAGGGGCCGCAATCAGCCCCAGCATTTT
>14|TRBJ2-2|.|TRBV19|.
CASSIGENTGELFF
TGTGCCAGTAGTATCGGGGAGAACACCGGGGAGCTGTTTTTT
>13|TRBJ1-1|.|TRBV5-5|.
CASSPNIDTEAFF
TGTGCCAGCAGCCCCAATATAGACACTGAAGCTTTCTTT
>13|TRBJ2-7|.|TRBV10-3|.
CAISDVVSYEQYF
TGTGCCATCAGTGATGTAGTCTCCTACGAGCAGTACTTC
>17|TRBJ1-2|.|TRBV15|.
CATSRERGQGSNYGYTF
TGTGCCACCAGCAGAGAGCGGGGGCAGGGGTCGAACTATGGCTACACCTTC
>15|TRBJ1-6|.|TRBV6-5|.
CATSTGTTDNSPLHF
TGTGCCACTTCTACCGGGACAACCGATAATTCACCCCTCCACTTT
>14|TRBJ1-5|.|TRBV6-5|.
CASRSRGSNQPQHF
TGTGCCAGCAGGAGCAGGGGAAGCAATCAGCCCCAGCATTTT
>14|TRBJ2-7|once|TRBV6-2/TRBV6-3|TRBD2
CASSYSGGTYEQYF
TGTGCCAGCAGTTACTCGGGGGGGACCTACGAGCAGTACTTC
>14|TRBJ2-7|.|TRBV13|.
CASSHNSPSYEQYF
TGTGCCAGCAGCCATAACTCCCCCTCCTACGAGCAGTACTTC
>13|TRBJ1-5|.|TRBV27|.
CASSPWGGQPQHF
TGTGCCAGCAGTCCGTGGGGAGGTCAGCCCCAGCATTTT
>15|TRBJ2-1|.|TRBV27|TRBD2
CASSLAGGRVYEQFF
TGTGCCAGCAGCCTAGCGGGGGGCCGAGTCTATGAGCAGTTCTTC
>13|TRBJ2-7|.|TRBV12-3/TRBV12-4|TRBD1
CASSIHRGYEQYF
TGTGCCAGCAGCATTCACAGGGGCTACGAGCAGTACTTC
>14|TRBJ2-7|.|TRBV19|.
CASRTATSSYEQYF
TGTGCCAGTAGGACAGCGACCAGTTCCTACGAGCAGTACTTC
>15|TRBJ2-5|.|TRBV27|TRBD1
CASSPRQGTGETQYF
TGTGCCAGCAGTCCCAGACAGGGAACGGGAGAGACCCAGTACTTC
>15|TRBJ1-1|.|TRBV12-5|TRBD1
CASGLGTGSYTEAFF
TGTGCTAGTGGTTTGGGGACAGGGTCCTACACTGAAGCTTTCTTT
>17|TRBJ1-4|.|TRBV18|TRBD1
CASSPVAGGSTNEKLFF
TGTGCCAGCTCACCAGTTGCAGGGGGCTCAACTAATGAAAAACTGTTTTTT
>15|TRBJ2-1|.|TRBV13|.
CASSLDLRSYNEQFF
TGTGCCAGCAGCTTAGACTTGAGAAGCTACAATGAGCAGTTCTTC
>16|TRBJ2-1|.|TRBV7-8|TRBD2
CASSLPGLAGINEQFF
TGTGCCAGCAGCTTACCGGGACTAGCGGGGATCAATGAGCAGTTCTTC
>14|TRBJ1-1|.|TRBV5-1|.
CASSPRRENTEAFF
TGCGCCAGCAGCCCGCGACGGGAGAACACTGAAGCTTTCTTT
>13|TRBJ1-2|.|TRBV5-4|.
CASSFNTREGYTF
TGTGCCAGCAGCTTTAATACCCGGGAGGGCTACACCTTC
>13|TRBJ1-2|.|TRBV30|.
CAWSRTLKDGYTF
TGTGCCTGGAGTCGTACACTAAAGGATGGCTACACCTTC
>17|TRBJ2-1|.|TRBV24-1|TRBD1
CATSGTGDLPSYNEQFF
TGTGCCACCAGTGGTACAGGGGACCTCCCCTCCTACAATGAGCAGTTCTTC
>12|TRBJ2-5|.|TRBV29-1|.
CSAWALQETQYF
TGCAGCGCCTGGGCCCTTCAGGAGACCCAGTACTTC
>12|TRBJ2-7|.|TRBV2|.
CASSEFFYEQYF
TGTGCCAGCAGTGAATTCTTCTACGAGCAGTACTTC
>13|TRBJ1-1|few|TRBV5-1|.
CASSSQGNTEAFF
TGCGCCAGCAGCTCCCAGGGAAACACTGAAGCTTTCTTT
>13|TRBJ1-2|.|TRBV19|TRBD1
CASSIDRVGGYTF
TGTGCCAGTAGCATCGACAGGGTTGGTGGCTACACCTTC